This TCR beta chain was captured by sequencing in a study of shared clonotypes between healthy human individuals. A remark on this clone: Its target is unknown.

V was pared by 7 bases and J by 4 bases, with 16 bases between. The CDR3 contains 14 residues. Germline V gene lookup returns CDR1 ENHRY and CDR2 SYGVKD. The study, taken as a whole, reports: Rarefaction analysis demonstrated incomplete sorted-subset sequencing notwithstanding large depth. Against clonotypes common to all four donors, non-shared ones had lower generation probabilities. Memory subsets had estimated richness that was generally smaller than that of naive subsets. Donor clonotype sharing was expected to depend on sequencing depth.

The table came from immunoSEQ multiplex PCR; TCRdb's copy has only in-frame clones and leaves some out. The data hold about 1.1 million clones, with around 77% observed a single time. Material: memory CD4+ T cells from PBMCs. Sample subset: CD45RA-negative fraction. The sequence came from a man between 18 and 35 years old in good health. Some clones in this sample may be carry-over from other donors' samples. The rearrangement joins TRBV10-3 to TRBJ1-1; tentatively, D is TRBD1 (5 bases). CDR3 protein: CAITQGPRSTEAFF. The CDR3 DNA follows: TGTGCCATCACCCAGGGCCCCAGGAGCACTGAAGCTTTCTTT.